These T cell receptor beta chains were read from a single sample in a study of blood T cell repertoires in COVID-19. The table came from immunoSEQ multiplex PCR; TCRdb's copy has only in-frame clones and leaves some out. The sample has around 190,000 clones; around 84% are singletons. The sample comprised peripheral blood. The receptor source for this set is a human donor in a cohort sampled during active COVID-19. Each CDR3 is given with its conserved first and last residue. The D gene is left open where the match is weak. Rows give clone size only sometimes, using once, few, many, or a class for an expanded clone.

cdr3_aa: CASSFVGEPRNIQYF
cdr3_nt: TGCGCCAGCAGCTTCGTGGGAGAGCCTCGGAACATTCAGTACTTC
v_call: TRBV5-1
d_call: .
j_call: TRBJ2-4
clone_size: .

cdr3_aa: CASSHDRDNYEQYF
cdr3_nt: TGTGCCAGCAGCCATGACCGGGACAACTACGAGCAGTACTTC
v_call: TRBV3-1/TRBV3-2
d_call: .
j_call: TRBJ2-7
clone_size: .

cdr3_aa: CASSGQMTGELFF
cdr3_nt: TGTGCCAGTAGTGGACAGATGACCGGGGAGCTGTTTTTT
v_call: TRBV28
d_call: .
j_call: TRBJ2-2
clone_size: .

cdr3_aa: CSASRVGLAGVVETQYF
cdr3_nt: TGCAGTGCTAGTCGCGTAGGACTAGCGGGAGTAGTGGAGACCCAGTACTTC
v_call: TRBV20-1
d_call: TRBD2
j_call: TRBJ2-5
clone_size: .

cdr3_aa: CASRYQGVYNEQFF
cdr3_nt: TGTGCCAGTAGATACCAGGGTGTATACAATGAGCAGTTCTTC
v_call: TRBV19
d_call: .
j_call: TRBJ2-1
clone_size: .

cdr3_aa: CASSTRQGGQETQYF
cdr3_nt: TGTGCCAGTAGTACAAGACAGGGGGGTCAAGAGACCCAGTACTTC
v_call: TRBV19
d_call: TRBD1
j_call: TRBJ2-5
clone_size: .

cdr3_aa: CASSSQPGGTGELFF
cdr3_nt: TGCGCCAGCAGCTCCCAGCCAGGGGGCACAGGGGAGCTGTTTTTT
v_call: TRBV5-1
d_call: TRBD1
j_call: TRBJ2-2
clone_size: .

cdr3_aa: CASSAGASYEQYF
cdr3_nt: TGTGCCAGTAGTGCGGGAGCGAGCTACGAGCAGTACTTC
v_call: TRBV19
d_call: TRBD2
j_call: TRBJ2-7
clone_size: .

cdr3_aa: CASSPARTVNSPLHF
cdr3_nt: TGTGCCAGCAGCCCAGCTAGGACAGTAAATTCACCCCTCCACTTT
v_call: TRBV7-2
d_call: .
j_call: TRBJ1-6
clone_size: .

cdr3_aa: CASSLEEVNYGYTF
cdr3_nt: TGTGCCAGCAGCTTAGAGGAGGTTAACTATGGCTACACCTTC
v_call: TRBV7-9
d_call: .
j_call: TRBJ1-2
clone_size: .

cdr3_aa: CASSKDRGRTFSSYNEQFF
cdr3_nt: TGTGCCAGTAGTAAGGACAGGGGCCGGACGTTTAGCTCCTACAATGAGCAGTTCTTC
v_call: TRBV19
d_call: TRBD1
j_call: TRBJ2-1
clone_size: .

cdr3_aa: CASSLIAYNEQFF
cdr3_nt: TGTGCCAGCAGTTTAATAGCGTACAATGAGCAGTTCTTC
v_call: TRBV28
d_call: .
j_call: TRBJ2-1
clone_size: .

cdr3_aa: CARGQGSQNTEAFF
cdr3_nt: TGTGCGCGGGGACAGGGGAGTCAGAACACTGAAGCTTTCTTT
v_call: TRBV21-1
d_call: .
j_call: TRBJ1-1
clone_size: .

cdr3_aa: CASSSGHRRYEQYF
cdr3_nt: TGTGCCAGCAGTTCCGGACATAGACGCTACGAGCAGTACTTC
v_call: TRBV28
d_call: .
j_call: TRBJ2-7
clone_size: .

cdr3_aa: CSARVGDTQYF
cdr3_nt: TGCAGTGCTAGAGTCGGAGATACGCAGTATTTT
v_call: TRBV20-1
d_call: .
j_call: TRBJ2-3
clone_size: .

cdr3_aa: CASSHWKSDRAHEQYF
cdr3_nt: TGCGCCAGCAGCCACTGGAAGTCCGACAGGGCCCACGAGCAGTACTTC
v_call: TRBV4-1
d_call: TRBD1
j_call: TRBJ2-7
clone_size: .

cdr3_aa: CSVRVSVNTEAFF
cdr3_nt: TGCAGCGTTCGGGTAAGTGTGAACACTGAAGCTTTCTTT
v_call: TRBV29-1
d_call: .
j_call: TRBJ1-1
clone_size: .

cdr3_aa: CASSMRATENYGYTF
cdr3_nt: TGTGCCAGTAGTATGAGGGCGACGGAAAACTATGGCTACACCTTC
v_call: TRBV19
d_call: .
j_call: TRBJ1-2
clone_size: .

cdr3_aa: CASSDHPGGLGSPLHF
cdr3_nt: TGTGCCAGCAGTGACCACCCGGGGGGACTTGGTTCACCCCTCCACTTT
v_call: TRBV6-4
d_call: .
j_call: TRBJ1-6
clone_size: .

cdr3_aa: CASAGTSGNNEQFF
cdr3_nt: TGTGCCAGCGCCGGGACTAGCGGTAACAATGAGCAGTTCTTC
v_call: TRBV3-1/TRBV3-2
d_call: TRBD2
j_call: TRBJ2-1
clone_size: .

cdr3_aa: CASSLDHREGGEQYF
cdr3_nt: TGTGCCAGCAGCTTAGATCATCGGGAAGGTGGCGAGCAGTACTTC
v_call: TRBV11-2
d_call: .
j_call: TRBJ2-7
clone_size: .

cdr3_aa: CASSRYMTATTNEKLFF
cdr3_nt: TGTGCCAGCAGCCGATACATGACAGCCACAACTAATGAAAAACTGTTTTTT
v_call: TRBV3-1/TRBV3-2
d_call: .
j_call: TRBJ1-4
clone_size: .

cdr3_aa: CASSTGSGRVNNEQFF
cdr3_nt: TGTGCCAGTAGTACCGGAAGCGGGAGGGTAAACAATGAGCAGTTCTTC
v_call: TRBV19
d_call: TRBD2
j_call: TRBJ2-1
clone_size: once

cdr3_aa: CASSRGSSYEQYF
cdr3_nt: TGTGCCAGCAGTCGCGGGAGTAGCTACGAGCAGTACTTC
v_call: TRBV7-6
d_call: TRBD2
j_call: TRBJ2-7
clone_size: few

cdr3_aa: CAWSPGLGLTDTQYF
cdr3_nt: TGTGCCTGGAGTCCAGGGTTGGGTCTCACAGATACGCAGTATTTT
v_call: TRBV30
d_call: .
j_call: TRBJ2-3
clone_size: .

cdr3_aa: CASSRVCGSFSYNEQFF
cdr3_nt: TGTGCCAGCAGCCGCGTTTGCGGGAGTTTCTCCTACAATGAGCAGTTCTTC
v_call: TRBV21-1
d_call: .
j_call: TRBJ2-1
clone_size: .

cdr3_aa: CASTLGPVTETQYF
cdr3_nt: TGTGCCAGCACCCTAGGCCCGGTTACGGAGACCCAGTACTTC
v_call: TRBV7-8
d_call: .
j_call: TRBJ2-5
clone_size: .

cdr3_aa: CASSPRPTGTPKNIQYF
cdr3_nt: TGTGCCAGCAGCCCGAGGCCGACAGGGACACCCAAAAACATTCAGTACTTC
v_call: TRBV27
d_call: TRBD1
j_call: TRBJ2-4
clone_size: .

cdr3_aa: CASSLVASHYNEQFF
cdr3_nt: TGCGCCAGCAGCCTGGTGGCTAGCCACTACAATGAGCAGTTCTTC
v_call: TRBV5-1
d_call: .
j_call: TRBJ2-1
clone_size: .

cdr3_aa: CASSFELLYEQYF
cdr3_nt: TGTGCCAGCAGCTTTGAACTTCTCTACGAGCAGTACTTC
v_call: TRBV7-8
d_call: .
j_call: TRBJ2-7
clone_size: .

cdr3_aa: CASRRTGGPHEQYF
cdr3_nt: TGTGCCAGCAGGAGGACAGGGGGGCCTCACGAGCAGTACTTC
v_call: TRBV14
d_call: TRBD1
j_call: TRBJ2-7
clone_size: .

cdr3_aa: CASSKREPSHEQYF
cdr3_nt: TGTGCCAGTAGTAAGCGGGAGCCTTCGCACGAGCAGTACTTC
v_call: TRBV19
d_call: TRBD2
j_call: TRBJ2-7
clone_size: many

cdr3_aa: CASSSPRELNTEAFF
cdr3_nt: TGTGCCAGCAGTTCCCCCAGGGAATTGAACACTGAAGCTTTCTTT
v_call: TRBV27
d_call: .
j_call: TRBJ1-1
clone_size: once

cdr3_aa: CASSFPQGRTGELFF
cdr3_nt: TGTGCCAGCAGCTTTCCCCAGGGGCGGACCGGGGAGCTGTTTTTT
v_call: TRBV7-9
d_call: .
j_call: TRBJ2-2
clone_size: .

cdr3_aa: CASSLSGQPQHF
cdr3_nt: TGTGCCAGCAGCCTTTCAGGCCAGCCCCAGCATTTT
v_call: TRBV5-5
d_call: .
j_call: TRBJ1-5
clone_size: .

cdr3_aa: CASRTGTSESYEQYF
cdr3_nt: TGCGCCAGCAGGACCGGGACTAGTGAGTCCTACGAGCAGTACTTC
v_call: TRBV5-1
d_call: TRBD2
j_call: TRBJ2-7
clone_size: .

cdr3_aa: CAWSLVRQGQPQHF
cdr3_nt: TGTGCCTGGAGTCTGGTCAGACAGGGACAGCCCCAGCATTTT
v_call: TRBV30
d_call: TRBD1
j_call: TRBJ1-5
clone_size: .

cdr3_aa: CASSDGGYEQYF
cdr3_nt: TGCGCCAGCAGTGACGGAGGTTACGAGCAGTACTTC
v_call: TRBV10-1
d_call: .
j_call: TRBJ2-7
clone_size: .

cdr3_aa: CASSYLGLADEQFF
cdr3_nt: TGTGCCAGCAGTTATTTGGGACTAGCCGATGAGCAGTTCTTC
v_call: TRBV6-5
d_call: TRBD2
j_call: TRBJ2-1
clone_size: few

cdr3_aa: CASSIPGQYTEAFF
cdr3_nt: TGTGCCAGTAGTATACCGGGACAATACACTGAAGCTTTCTTT
v_call: TRBV19
d_call: .
j_call: TRBJ1-1
clone_size: .